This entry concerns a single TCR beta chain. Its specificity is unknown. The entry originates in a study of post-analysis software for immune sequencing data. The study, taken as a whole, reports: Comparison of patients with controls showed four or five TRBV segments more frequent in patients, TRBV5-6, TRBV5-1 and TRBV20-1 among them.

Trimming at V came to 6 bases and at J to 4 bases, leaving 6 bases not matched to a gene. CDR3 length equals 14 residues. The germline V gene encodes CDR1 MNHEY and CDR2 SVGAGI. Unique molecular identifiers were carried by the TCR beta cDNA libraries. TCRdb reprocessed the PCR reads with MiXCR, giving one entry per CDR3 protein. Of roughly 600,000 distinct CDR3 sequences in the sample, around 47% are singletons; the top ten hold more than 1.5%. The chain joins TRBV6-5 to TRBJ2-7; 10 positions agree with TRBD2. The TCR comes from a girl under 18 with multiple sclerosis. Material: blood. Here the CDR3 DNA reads TGTGCCAGCAGGAGGTTAGCGGGGGGATACGAGCAGTACTTC. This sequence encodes CASRRLAGGYEQYF.